This record concerns one T cell receptor (beta chain) sequence. Antigen: not known. The V and J ends lost 0 bases and 0 bases, in that order; junction bases with no gene match: 6. The CDR3 length is 16 residues. Germline values: CDR1 GTSNPN, CDR2 SVGIG (reference sequence). TCRdb's table, derived via immunoSEQ multiplex PCR, lists solely in-frame clones and lacks some. The sample includes around 43,000 clones, 86% of them seen just once. The record originates from a study of STAT5B mutations in CD4+ large granular lymphocyte leukemia. Study-level results: Without putative leukemic clones, patient CD4-sorted repertoires remained more clonal than healthy CD4+ repertoires.

The source material was CD4+ T cells from blood buffy coats. This chain uses TRBV30 with TRBJ2-7, with 9 nucleotides matching TRBD2. The sequence was obtained from a human donor in good health. The CDR3 DNA reads as TGTGCCTGGAGTGTTAGCGGGAGAGTAAGCTCCTACGAGCAGTACTTC. Encoded protein: CAWSVSGRVSSYEQYF. The full variable domain, in which reference TRBV30 and TRBJ2-7 provide the parts outside the CDR3, is SQTIHQWPATLVQPVGSPLSLECTVEGTSNPNLYWYRQAAGRGLQLLFYSVGIGQISSEVPQNLSASRPQDRQFILSSKKLLLSDSGFYLCAWSVSGRVSSYEQYFGPGTRLTVT.